The clone carrying this TCR beta chain was counted a few times. The antigen is undetermined. The CDR3 runs to 14 residues. Trimming removed 4 bases from V and 7 bases from J; junction bases left unmatched: 8. In germline, CDR1 is SGHKS, CDR2 YYEKEE (reference sequence). This specimen belongs to a study of T-cell reconstitution after alpha-beta-depleted transplantation in children. Overall study findings and caveats: Several hundred expanded graft clones reportedly gave rise to the alpha-beta T cells present about two months after transplant. T-cell numbers and diversity one year post-transplant derived largely from freshly generated T cells.

Unique molecular identifiers were incorporated into the prepared TCRbeta library. TCRdb reprocessed the PCR reads via MiXCR and lists one record per CDR3 protein. The repertoire holds roughly 490,000 distinct CDR3 sequences, with about an eighth as singletons. Sequenced material: PBMCs, mostly from graft donor cells, taken 180 days after TCRalphabeta/CD19-depleted stem cell transplant. This chain links TRBV5-5 with TRBJ1-5, with 7 bases lining up with TRBD1. The source of this sequence is a female patient between 2 and 15 years old who had a stem cell transplant for aplastic anemia, so the T cells may come from the graft donor. The CDR3 loop is CASSRDSVRQPQHF. The CDR3 DNA reads TGTGCCAGCAGCCGGGACAGCGTAAGGCAGCCCCAGCATTTT.